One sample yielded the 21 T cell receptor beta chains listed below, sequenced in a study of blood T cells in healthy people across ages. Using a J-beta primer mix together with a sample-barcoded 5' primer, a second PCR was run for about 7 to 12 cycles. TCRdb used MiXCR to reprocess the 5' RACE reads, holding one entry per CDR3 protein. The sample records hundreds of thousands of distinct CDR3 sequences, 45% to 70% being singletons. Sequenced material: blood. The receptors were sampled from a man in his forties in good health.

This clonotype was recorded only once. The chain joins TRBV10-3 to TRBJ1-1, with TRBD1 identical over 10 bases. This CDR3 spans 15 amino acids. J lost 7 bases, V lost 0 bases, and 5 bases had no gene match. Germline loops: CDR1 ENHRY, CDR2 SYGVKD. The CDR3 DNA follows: TGTGCCATCAGTGAGTCTTGGACAGGGGGGTATGAAGCTTTCTTT. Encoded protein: CAISESWTGGYEAFF.

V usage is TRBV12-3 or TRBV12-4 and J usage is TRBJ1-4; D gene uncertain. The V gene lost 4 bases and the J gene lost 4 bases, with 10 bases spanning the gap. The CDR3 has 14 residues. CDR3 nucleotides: TGTGCCAGCAGTTCGACGGATTTTAATGAAAAACTGTTTTTT. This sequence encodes CASSSTDFNEKLFF.

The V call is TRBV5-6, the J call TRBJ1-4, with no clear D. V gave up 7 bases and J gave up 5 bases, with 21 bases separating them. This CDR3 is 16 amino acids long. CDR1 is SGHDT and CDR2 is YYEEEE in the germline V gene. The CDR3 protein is CASGIRRTSWNEKLFF. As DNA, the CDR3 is TGTGCCAGCGGAATTCGAAGGACTTCCTGGAATGAAAAACTGTTTTTT.

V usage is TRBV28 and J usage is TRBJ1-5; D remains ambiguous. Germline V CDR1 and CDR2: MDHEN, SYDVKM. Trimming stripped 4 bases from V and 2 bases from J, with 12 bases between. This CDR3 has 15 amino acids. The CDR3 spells CASSSPVIGNQPQHF. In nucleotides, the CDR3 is TGTGCCAGCAGTTCCCCAGTAATTGGCAATCAGCCCCAGCATTTT.

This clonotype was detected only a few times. The CDR3 region is CASSGPRVRSSDEQFF. The CDR3 DNA sequence: TGCGCCAGCAGCGGACCCAGGGTACGGTCCTCCGATGAGCAGTTCTTC. The chain combines TRBV5-1 with TRBJ2-1; a possible D gene is TRBD1 (5 bases). There are 16 residues in the CDR3. The germline V gene encodes CDR1 SGHRS and CDR2 YFSETQ. The germline V and J ends were trimmed by 4 bases and 8 bases, with 22 bases remaining between them.

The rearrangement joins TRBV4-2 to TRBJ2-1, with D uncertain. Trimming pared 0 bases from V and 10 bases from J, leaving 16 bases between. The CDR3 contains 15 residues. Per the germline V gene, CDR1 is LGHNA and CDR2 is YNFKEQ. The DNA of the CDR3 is TGTGCCAGCAGCCAAGAGTCCGGGTCCAACATGGAGCAGTTCTTC. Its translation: CASSQESGSNMEQFF.

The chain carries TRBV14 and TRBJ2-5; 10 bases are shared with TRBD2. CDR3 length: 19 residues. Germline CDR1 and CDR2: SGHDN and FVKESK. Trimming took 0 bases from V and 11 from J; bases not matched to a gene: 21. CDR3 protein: CASSQERTSGGSVPNEQYF. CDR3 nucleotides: TGTGCCAGCAGCCAAGAGCGGACTAGCGGCGGATCGGTCCCCAATGAGCAGTACTTC. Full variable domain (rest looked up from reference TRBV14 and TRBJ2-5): EAGVTQFPSHSVIEKGQTVTLRCDPISGHDNLYWYRRVMGKEIKFLLHFVKESKQDESGMPNNRFLAERTGGTYSTLKVQPAELEDSGVYFCASSQERTSGGSVPNEQYFGPGTRLLVL.

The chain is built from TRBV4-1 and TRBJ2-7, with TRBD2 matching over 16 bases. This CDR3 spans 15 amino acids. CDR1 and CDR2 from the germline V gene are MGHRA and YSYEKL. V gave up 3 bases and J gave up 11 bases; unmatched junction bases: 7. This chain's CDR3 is CASSQGSGLAGGEYF. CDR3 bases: TGCGCCAGCAGCCAGGGTTCGGGACTAGCGGGAGGGGAGTACTTC.

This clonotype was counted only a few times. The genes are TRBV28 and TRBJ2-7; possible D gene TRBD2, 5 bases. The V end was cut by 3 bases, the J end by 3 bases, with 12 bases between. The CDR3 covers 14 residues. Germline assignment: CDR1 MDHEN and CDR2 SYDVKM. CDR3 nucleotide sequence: TGTGCCAGCAGTTTCGAGCGCGGGTACTACGAGCAGTACTTC. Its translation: CASSFERGYYEQYF.

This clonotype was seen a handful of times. The DNA of the CDR3 is TGTGCCAGCAGTTCTCTACAGGGGGCCCCCACAGATACGCAGTATTTT. It codes for CASSSLQGAPTDTQYF. The chain is built from TRBV27 and TRBJ2-3; TRBD1 agrees at 9 bases. V shed 4 bases and J 2 bases; nucleotides not matched to a gene: 7. CDR1 is MNHEY, CDR2 SMNVEV, per germline (reference sequence). This CDR3 is built from 16 residues.

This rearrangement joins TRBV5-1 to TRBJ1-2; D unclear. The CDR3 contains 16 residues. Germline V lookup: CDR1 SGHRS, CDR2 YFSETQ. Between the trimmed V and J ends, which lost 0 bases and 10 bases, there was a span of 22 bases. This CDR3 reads CASSLGDIGSPNDYTF. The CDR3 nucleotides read TGCGCCAGCAGCTTGGGTGATATCGGGTCTCCTAATGACTACACCTTC.

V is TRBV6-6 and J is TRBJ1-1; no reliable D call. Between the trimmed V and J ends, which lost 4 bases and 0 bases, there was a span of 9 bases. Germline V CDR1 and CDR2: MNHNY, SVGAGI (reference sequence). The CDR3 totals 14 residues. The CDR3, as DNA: TGTGCCAGCAGTTCCCACAGCTTGAACACTGAAGCTTTCTTT. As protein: CASSSHSLNTEAFF.

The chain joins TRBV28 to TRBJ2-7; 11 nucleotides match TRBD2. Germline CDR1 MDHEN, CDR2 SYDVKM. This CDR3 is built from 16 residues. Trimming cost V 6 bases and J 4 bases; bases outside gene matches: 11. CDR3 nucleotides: TGTGCCAGCAGCCCAAGTAGCGGGAGGGGTGGGTACGAGCAGTACTTC. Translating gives CASSPSSGRGGYEQYF.

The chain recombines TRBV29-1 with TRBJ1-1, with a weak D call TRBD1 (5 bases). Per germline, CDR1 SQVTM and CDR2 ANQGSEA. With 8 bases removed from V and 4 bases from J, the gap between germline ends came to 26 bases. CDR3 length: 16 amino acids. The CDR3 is CSIAGTPGALSTEAFF. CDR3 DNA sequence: TGCAGCATTGCTGGGACTCCCGGTGCTCTTTCCACTGAAGCTTTCTTT.

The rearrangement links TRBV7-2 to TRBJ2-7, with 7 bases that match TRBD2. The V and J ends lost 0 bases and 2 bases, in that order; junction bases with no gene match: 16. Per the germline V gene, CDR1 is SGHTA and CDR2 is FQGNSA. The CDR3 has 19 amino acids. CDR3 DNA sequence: TGTGCCAGCAGCTTAGCGTTGCGTCTCGGTGGTGGGAGGGCCTACGAGCAGTACTTC. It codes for CASSLALRLGGGRAYEQYF.

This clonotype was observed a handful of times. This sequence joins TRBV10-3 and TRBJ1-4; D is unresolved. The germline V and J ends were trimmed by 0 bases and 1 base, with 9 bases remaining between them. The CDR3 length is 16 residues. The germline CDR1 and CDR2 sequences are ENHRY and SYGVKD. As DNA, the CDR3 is TGTGCCATCAGTGAGTCTCAGCTGGAAACTAATGAAAAACTGTTTTTT. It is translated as CAISESQLETNEKLFF.

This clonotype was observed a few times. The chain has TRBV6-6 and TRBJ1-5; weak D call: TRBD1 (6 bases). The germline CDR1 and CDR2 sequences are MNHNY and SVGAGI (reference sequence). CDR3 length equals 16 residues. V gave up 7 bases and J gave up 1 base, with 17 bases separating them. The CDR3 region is CASTSSGGASNQPQHF. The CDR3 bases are TGTGCCAGCACCTCATCTGGGGGCGCGAGCAATCAGCCCCAGCATTTT.

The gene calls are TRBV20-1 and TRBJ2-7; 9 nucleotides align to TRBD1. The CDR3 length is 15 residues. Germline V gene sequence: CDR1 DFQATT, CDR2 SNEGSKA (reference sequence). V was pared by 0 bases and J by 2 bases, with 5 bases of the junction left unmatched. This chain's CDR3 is CSARDTGQGAYEQYF. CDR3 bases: TGCAGTGCTAGAGACACGGGACAGGGTGCCTACGAGCAGTACTTC.

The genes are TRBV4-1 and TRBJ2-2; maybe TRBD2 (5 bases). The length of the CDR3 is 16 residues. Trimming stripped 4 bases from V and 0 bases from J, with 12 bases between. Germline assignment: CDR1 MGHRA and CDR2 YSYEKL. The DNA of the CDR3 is TGCGCCAGCAGCCCAGATAGCGACCCGAACACCGGGGAGCTGTTTTTT. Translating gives CASSPDSDPNTGELFF.

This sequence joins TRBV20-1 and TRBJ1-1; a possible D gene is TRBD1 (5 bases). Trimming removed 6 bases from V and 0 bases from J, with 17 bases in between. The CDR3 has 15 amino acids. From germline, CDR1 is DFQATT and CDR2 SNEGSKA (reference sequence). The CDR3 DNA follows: TGCAGTGCCCAGGGTGGGGGGGAGATGAACACTGAAGCTTTCTTT. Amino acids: CSAQGGGEMNTEAFF.

CDR3 residues: CASSLSAGGIQYF. DNA for the CDR3: TGTGCCAGCAGCTTAAGCGCGGGAGGCATTCAGTACTTC. The rearrangement uses TRBV7-3 and TRBJ2-4; 8 nucleotides align to TRBD2. The V gene end was trimmed by 1 base and the J gene end by 9 bases; junction bases not matched to a gene: 2. The CDR3 sequence is 13 residues long. Germline CDR1 reads SGHTA; CDR2 reads FQGTGA.